What follows are 29 T cell receptor beta chains derived from one specimen sequenced in a study of T cell responses to AZD1222 COVID-19 vaccine. Measured with immunoSEQ multiplex PCR; TCRdb has only the in-frame clones, and not every one. The sample contains approximately 150,000 clones, 80% to 95% of which appear only once. The input for sequencing was peripheral blood, taken on day 0 of AZD1222 vaccination. Receptor source: an adult in good health.

In its sample, this clone was seen once. The chain couples TRBV2 to TRBJ2-7; 10 bases map to TRBD2. V shed 2 bases, J shed 6 bases, and the junction held 10 bases outside the gene matches. The CDR3 extends over 16 amino acids. Germline V gives CDR1 SNHLY, CDR2 FYNNEI. CDR3 amino acids: CASSESRLAGAGEQYF. CDR3 nucleotide sequence: TGTGCCAGCAGTGAATCCCGGCTAGCGGGAGCTGGCGAGCAGTACTTC.

The chain links TRBV27 to TRBJ1-4; no firm D call. In germline, CDR1 is MNHEY, CDR2 SMNVEV (reference sequence). V was pared by 5 bases and J by 5 bases, with 9 bases between. The CDR3 length is 13 residues. The chain's CDR3 is CASSPFGNEKLFF. The CDR3, as DNA: TGTGCCAGCAGTCCCTTCGGGAATGAAAAACTGTTTTTT.

The chain couples TRBV21-1 to TRBJ1-1. TRBV21-1 represents a pseudogene. The CDR3 runs to 13 residues. The CDR3 nucleotides read TGTGCCAGCAGCAAAGGGGTGAACACTGAAGCTTTCTTT. Translated: CASSKGVNTEAFF.

The rearrangement uses TRBV4-2 and TRBJ2-1, with D perhaps TRBD1 (5 bases). The length of the CDR3 is 12 residues. Germline V CDR1 and CDR2: LGHNA, YNFKEQ. V lost 4 bases and J 9 bases, leaving 10 bases between the germline ends. DNA for the CDR3: TGTGCCAGCAGCCGTGGGGCCCGTGAGCAGTTCTTC. Residues: CASSRGAREQFF.

The CDR3 reads CASSVPSSYEQYF. Here the CDR3 DNA reads TGTGCCAGCTCAGTACCCTCATCATACGAGCAGTACTTC. The chain carries TRBV18 and TRBJ2-7; the D is unclear. The V gene's germline CDR1 is KGHSH and CDR2 LQKENI. This CDR3 has 13 amino acids. Trimming took off 5 bases at V and 4 bases at J, with 12 bases between the two ends.

The rearrangement joins TRBV5-1 to TRBJ2-7; D unclear. Germline-derived CDR1 and CDR2 are SGHRS and YFSETQ. The CDR3 is 14 residues long. V was shortened by 5 bases and J by 0 bases, with 12 bases between the two germline ends. The CDR3: CASRGEWGSYEQYF. The DNA of the CDR3 is TGCGCCAGCAGGGGTGAGTGGGGCTCCTACGAGCAGTACTTC.

The chain combines TRBV7-2 with TRBJ2-3; TRBD2 might be the D (5 bases). The CDR3 runs to 15 residues. Trimming shortened V by 2 bases and J by 0 bases, and 9 bases separated the two germline ends. Germline V gene sequence: CDR1 SGHTA, CDR2 FQGNSA. CDR3 DNA: TGTGCCAGCAGCTTAACCCGGACTAGCACAGATACGCAGTATTTT. Its protein is CASSLTRTSTDTQYF.

The chain carries TRBV12-3 or TRBV12-4 and TRBJ1-2, with no clear D. V lost 1 base and J lost 1, with 4 bases in between. This CDR3 comprises 13 residues. Here the CDR3 reads CASSLGINYGYTF. CDR3 DNA: TGTGCCAGCAGTTTAGGGATTAACTATGGCTACACCTTC.

The chain couples TRBV30 to TRBJ1-1, with D unresolved. Germline CDR1 is GTSNPN and CDR2 is SVGIG (reference sequence). The CDR3 loop spans 15 amino acids. V was pared by 2 bases and J by 0 bases, with 13 bases between. CDR3 DNA sequence: TGTGCCTGGAGTACCTCTGGACGGTTGAACACTGAAGCTTTCTTT. Translated: CAWSTSGRLNTEAFF.

The chain carries TRBV10-1 and TRBJ1-5; D possibly corresponds to TRBD1 (6 bases). CDR1 and CDR2 from the germline V gene are WNHNN and SYGVQD (reference sequence). V lost 6 bases, J lost 6 bases, and 18 bases lay in between. This CDR3 has 15 residues. The DNA for the CDR3 is TGCGCCAGCAGGGTTAGGGGGGGCCGGGGTCAGCCCCAGCATTTT. As protein: CASRVRGGRGQPQHF.

The V and J genes are TRBV6-5 and TRBJ1-5, with 10 bases aligning to TRBD1. The CDR3 contains 14 residues. The V and J ends lost 7 bases and 5 bases, in that order; junction bases with no gene match: 5. The germline V gene encodes CDR1 MNHEY and CDR2 SVGAGI. The CDR3: CASTQTGGHQPQHF. The CDR3 DNA is TGTGCCAGCACCCAGACAGGGGGCCATCAGCCCCAGCATTTT.

The chain employs TRBV27 and TRBJ1-2; no definite D call. The germline gives CDR1 MNHEY, CDR2 SMNVEV (reference sequence). This CDR3 contains 11 residues. The V and J ends lost 9 bases and 4 bases respectively, with 9 bases between them. CDR3 amino acids: CASSDGYGYTF. The CDR3 nucleotides read TGTGCCAGTTCCGACGGCTATGGCTACACCTTC.

V usage is TRBV7-8 and J usage is TRBJ1-5; no definite D call. The germline V gene has CDR1 SGHVS and CDR2 FQNEAQ. The CDR3 length is 14 residues. V lost 5 bases and J 5 bases, leaving 13 bases between the germline ends. DNA for the CDR3: TGTGCCAGCAGCCCGGTAGGGTTGGATCAGCCCCAGCATTTT. Translated, it gives CASSPVGLDQPQHF.

The CDR3: CASSLYNYNSPLHF. CDR3 nucleotides: TGTGCCAGCAGTTTATACAACTATAATTCACCCCTCCACTTT. V gene TRBV28 combines with J gene TRBJ1-6; no clear D gene. Trimming shortened V by 1 base and J by 3 bases, and 4 bases separated the two germline ends. The CDR3 runs 14 residues. Germline V lookup: CDR1 MDHEN, CDR2 SYDVKM. The variable domain in full, with the rest retrieved from reference TRBV28 and TRBJ1-6, is DVKVTQSSRYLVKRTGEKVFLECVQDMDHENMFWYRQDPGLGLRLIYFSYDVKMKEKGDIPEGYSVSREKKERFSLILESASTNQTSMYLCASSLYNYNSPLHFGNGTRLTVT.

The genes are TRBV10-3 and TRBJ1-2; the D is unclear. The V gene lost 2 bases and the J gene lost 5 bases, with 3 bases spanning the gap. CDR3 size: 11 residues. Germline CDR1 ENHRY, CDR2 SYGVKD. This chain's CDR3 is CAISENYGYTF. CDR3 coding DNA: TGTGCCATCAGTGAGAATTATGGCTACACCTTC.

This chain uses TRBV6-1 with TRBJ2-1; perhaps TRBD2 as D (5 bases). Trimming stripped 3 bases from V and 1 base from J, with 13 bases between. Germline loops: CDR1 MNHNS, CDR2 SASEGT. The CDR3 runs 16 residues. The CDR3, as DNA: TGTGCCAGCAGTGAGGACTCCCCACCGTCCTACAATGAGCAGTTCTTC. Amino acids: CASSEDSPPSYNEQFF.

The rearrangement uses TRBV4-2 and TRBJ1-4; 7 nucleotides agree with TRBD1. This CDR3 spans 14 amino acids. The V gene end was trimmed by 4 bases and the J gene end by 4 bases; junction bases not matched to a gene: 3. Germline V gives CDR1 LGHNA, CDR2 YNFKEQ. In DNA form, the CDR3 reads TGTGCCAGCAGCCTGGGACAGCGTAATGAAAAACTGTTTTTT. This codes for CASSLGQRNEKLFF.

The rearrangement joins TRBV7-9 to TRBJ1-4; D call uncertain. Germline V lookup: CDR1 SEHNR, CDR2 FQNEAQ (reference sequence). Trimming cost V 1 base and J 4 bases, with 7 bases left between them. This CDR3 comprises 14 residues. DNA for the CDR3: TGTGCCAGCAGCTTAGACAGTTTTAATGAAAAACTGTTTTTT. Translated, it gives CASSLDSFNEKLFF.

The chain recombines TRBV30 with TRBJ1-6, with 7 bases aligning to TRBD1. In germline, CDR1 is GTSNPN, CDR2 SVGIG (reference sequence). The CDR3 contains 15 residues. The ends lost 0 bases at V and 7 bases at J; junction bases unmatched: 6. The CDR3 sequence: CAWSVQGGFNSPLHF. The DNA of the CDR3 is TGTGCCTGGAGTGTACAAGGGGGCTTCAATTCACCCCTCCACTTT.

The rearrangement joins TRBV7-9 to TRBJ1-3; no clear D gene. The germline CDR1 and CDR2 sequences are SEHNR and FQNEAQ (reference sequence). Trimming left V 6 bases short and J 4 bases short, with 7 bases between. The CDR3 totals 12 residues. The CDR3 reads CASSSAGNTIYF. The CDR3 DNA is TGTGCCAGCAGTTCCGCGGGAAACACCATATATTTT. The variable domain in full, with the rest retrieved from reference TRBV7-9 and TRBJ1-3, is DTGVSQNPRHKITKRGQNVTFRCDPISEHNRLYWYRQTLGQGPEFLTYFQNEAQLEKSRLLSDRFSAERPKGSFSTLEIQRTEQGDSAMYLCASSSAGNTIYFGEGSWLTVV.

This chain links TRBV7-9 with TRBJ2-4, with D possibly being TRBD1 (6 bases). Trimming removed 6 bases at V and 7 bases at J, with 13 bases between. The CDR3 spans 13 residues. From germline, CDR1 is SEHNR and CDR2 FQNEAQ (reference sequence). The CDR3 coding sequence is TGTGCCAGCAGGGCGACAGGCGTTAACATTCAGTACTTC. Protein sequence: CASRATGVNIQYF.

This clone showed up just once. V usage is TRBV2 and J usage is TRBJ2-3, with D unresolved. The CDR3 contains 12 residues. Germline CDR1 SNHLY, CDR2 FYNNEI. Between the trimmed V and J ends, which lost 6 bases and 4 bases, there was a span of 8 bases. CDR3 loop: CASRRQADTQYF. For the CDR3, the DNA is TGTGCCAGCAGGAGACAAGCAGATACGCAGTATTTT.

The chain recombines TRBV10-3 with TRBJ1-2; D ambiguous. There are 16 residues in the CDR3. Germline V lookup: CDR1 ENHRY, CDR2 SYGVKD. Trimming shortened V by 0 bases and J by 4 bases, and 15 bases separated the two germline ends. The CDR3 sequence: CAISESRSGFGYGYTF. The CDR3 DNA is TGTGCCATCAGTGAGTCGAGATCCGGGTTCGGCTATGGCTACACCTTC.

The chain combines TRBV6-5 with TRBJ1-1, with 8 bases lining up with TRBD1. The CDR3 has 14 residues. Germline lookup yields CDR1 MNHEY and CDR2 SVGAGI. The V gene end was trimmed by 5 bases and the J gene end by 1 base; junction bases not matched to a gene: 3. Here the CDR3 reads CASSHGQGNTEAFF. The CDR3 nucleotides are TGTGCCAGCAGTCACGGACAGGGGAACACTGAAGCTTTCTTT.

The CDR3 coding sequence is TGTGCCAGCTCACCCGAGGGGAGTGGAGAGACCCAGTACTTC. As protein: CASSPEGSGETQYF. This rearrangement joins TRBV18 to TRBJ2-5; D could derive from TRBD1 or TRBD2 (5 bases each). Germline-derived CDR1 and CDR2 are KGHSH and LQKENI. This CDR3 is built from 14 residues. Trimming left V 3 bases short and J 4 bases short, with 12 bases between.

The V and J genes are TRBV5-1 and TRBJ1-1, with D perhaps matching TRBD1 (5 bases). V lost 2 bases to trimming and J lost 3 bases, with 11 bases between them. The germline V gene has CDR1 SGHRS and CDR2 YFSETQ. The CDR3 length is 14 residues. DNA for the CDR3: TGCGCCAGCAGCTTACCCAGGGAAGACACTGAAGCTTTCTTT. Residues: CASSLPREDTEAFF.

This chain joins TRBV6-5 and TRBJ1-4; 9 nucleotides align to TRBD1. Germline CDR1 is MNHEY and CDR2 is SVGAGI. V trimming: 6 bases; J trimming: 7 bases; junction bases outside the gene matches: 3. The CDR3 consists of 13 residues. CDR3 sequence: CASRRQGVEKLFF. As DNA, the CDR3 is TGTGCCAGCAGAAGACAGGGGGTTGAAAAACTGTTTTTT.

A few counts support this clone. The gene calls are TRBV29-1 and TRBJ2-3; 8 positions match TRBD2. The V and J ends lost 3 bases and 5 bases, in that order; junction bases with no gene match: 1. From germline, CDR1 is SQVTM and CDR2 ANQGSEA. The CDR3 covers 12 residues. The CDR3 region is CSVDTSGDTQYF. In nucleotides, the CDR3 is TGCAGCGTTGATACTAGCGGAGATACGCAGTATTTT.

This chain uses TRBV15 with TRBJ2-1; TRBD1 matches 8 bases. V shed 5 bases and J 4 bases; nucleotides not matched to a gene: 7. The CDR3 has 15 amino acids. Germline values: CDR1 LNHNV, CDR2 YYDKDF (reference sequence). Written as DNA, the CDR3 is TGTGCCACCAGCGTTCAAGGACAGGGATACAATGAGCAGTTCTTC. Translation: CATSVQGQGYNEQFF.